This passage covers 4 T cell receptor beta chains from one sample sequenced in a study of post-analysis software for immune sequencing data. Regarding the study as a whole: Patients used five TRBV segments, including TRBV5-6, TRBV5-1 and TRBV20-1, more often than controls.

Unique molecular identifiers were built into the TCR beta cDNA libraries. MiXCR, applied by TCRdb to the PCR reads, yields one record per CDR3 protein. This sample yields more than 450,000 distinct CDR3 sequences, of which around a third are seen a single time; around 6% belongs to the top ten. Their antigens are not known. The material sequenced was blood. The receptors stem from a girl aged 2 to 17 with multiple sclerosis.

The chain combines TRBV10-3 with TRBJ1-5; tentatively, D is TRBD1 (5 bases). The CDR3 extends over 14 amino acids. The V end lost 3 bases, the J end lost 4 bases, and 10 bases lay between the germline ends. The germline CDR1 and CDR2 sequences are ENHRY and SYGVKD. CDR3 DNA: TGTGCCATCAGTGATGACAGAACTAATCAGCCCCAGCATTTT. Protein: CAISDDRTNQPQHF.

This sequence joins TRBV20-1 and TRBJ2-7, with 10 positions matching TRBD1. The CDR3 length is 13 residues. V trimming: 6 bases; J trimming: 2 bases; junction bases outside the gene matches: 4. CDR1 DFQATT and CDR2 SNEGSKA come from the germline V gene (reference sequence). CDR3 DNA: TGCAGTGCCCAGGACAGGGGGACCTACGAGCAGTACTTC. It specifies CSAQDRGTYEQYF.

The V call is TRBV20-1, the J call TRBJ2-1; TRBD2 agrees at 7 bases. There are 15 residues in the CDR3. V gave up 4 bases and J gave up 5 bases; unmatched junction bases: 11. The V gene's germline CDR1 is DFQATT and CDR2 SNEGSKA (reference sequence). CDR3 in amino acids: CSANPGLSPNNEQFF. The CDR3 DNA is TGCAGTGCTAACCCGGGACTAAGCCCAAACAATGAGCAGTTCTTC.

Comment on this clonotype: At one of its ends the junction is not consistent with the germline gene, which may arise from a read error. V and J are TRBV5-1 and TRBJ2-1; a possible D gene is TRBD2 (6 bases). CDR1 SGHRS and CDR2 YFSETQ come from the germline V gene. The CDR3 has 14 amino acids. CDR3 coding DNA: TGTGCCAGCAGCTTCGGGGGAACCTACAATGAGCAGTTCTTC. Its translation: CASSFGGTYNEQFF.